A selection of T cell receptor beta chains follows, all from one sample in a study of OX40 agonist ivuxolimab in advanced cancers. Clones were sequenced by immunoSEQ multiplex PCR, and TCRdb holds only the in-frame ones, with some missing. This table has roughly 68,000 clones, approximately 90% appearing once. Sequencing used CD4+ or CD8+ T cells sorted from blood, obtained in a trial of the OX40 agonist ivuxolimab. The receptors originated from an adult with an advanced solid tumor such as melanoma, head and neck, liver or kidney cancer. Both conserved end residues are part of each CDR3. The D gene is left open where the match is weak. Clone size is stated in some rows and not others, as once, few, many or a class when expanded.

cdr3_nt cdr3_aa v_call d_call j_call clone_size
TGTGCCAGCAGTCAGCACACCGGGAGGGCCGCGGATGAGCAGTTCTTC CASSQHTGRAADEQFF TRBV6-4 TRBD2 TRBJ2-1 NA
TGTGCCAGCAGCTTAACGCAACGGGCCTATGGCTACACCTTC CASSLTQRAYGYTF TRBV11-2 NA TRBJ1-2 NA
TGTGCCAGCAGCTTAAGGTGGGGGGGACCCTACGAGCAGTACTTC CASSLRWGGPYEQYF TRBV7-2 TRBD2 TRBJ2-7 NA
TGTGCCCTTTCCGCTACGGCCGGCAGCAATCAGCCCCAGCATTTT CALSATAGSNQPQHF TRBV30 NA TRBJ1-5 NA
TGTGCCAGCAGCGCGGGGACAGGGATTTTGGATGAGCAGTTCTTC CASSAGTGILDEQFF TRBV7-6 TRBD1 TRBJ2-1 NA
TGTGCCAGCAGCTCATTCCGGGGGCCCGAAAACACCATATATTTT CASSSFRGPENTIYF TRBV5-4 NA TRBJ1-3 NA
TGTGCCAGCAGTGAAGGGTGGCGGTGGCTCCACGAGCAGTACTTC CASSEGWRWLHEQYF TRBV6-1 NA TRBJ2-7 NA
TGTGCCAGCAGTCCCCGGACTAGCGGGACAGATACGCAGTATTTT CASSPRTSGTDTQYF TRBV6-5 TRBD2 TRBJ2-3 NA
TGTGCCAGCAGGCCACCGGGGGGAAACACCATATATTTT CASRPPGGNTIYF TRBV6-5 NA TRBJ1-3 once
TGTGCCAGCAGTGAAAGCGTTAGGGAGACCCAGTACTTC CASSESVRETQYF TRBV6-1 NA TRBJ2-5 NA
TGTGCCTGGAGTAAGGCTATCAGGTACGAGCAGTACTTC CAWSKAIRYEQYF TRBV30 NA TRBJ2-7 NA
TGCAGCGTGCGGAGGGGCACCGGGGAGCTGTTTTTT CSVRRGTGELFF TRBV29-1 NA TRBJ2-2 NA
TGTGCCTGGAGTAGGAGGGCCAATGAGCAGTTCTTC CAWSRRANEQFF TRBV30 NA TRBJ2-1 few
TGTGCCAGCAGCTTGGACAGGGGGGACTATGGCTACACCTTC CASSLDRGDYGYTF TRBV6-5 TRBD1 TRBJ1-2 NA
TGTGCCAGCAGCTTATCAGAGGGGTACTATGGCTACACCTTC CASSLSEGYYGYTF TRBV7-9 NA TRBJ1-2 NA
TGCGCCAGCAGTGAGCCGGGGATCCCTTACAATGAGCAGTTCTTC CASSEPGIPYNEQFF TRBV10-2 NA TRBJ2-1 NA
TGTGCCATCAGTGAGTCAGGGATACTCGGGGATGGCTACACCTTC CAISESGILGDGYTF TRBV10-3 NA TRBJ1-2 NA
TGTGCCAGTAGTACTCCAGGGTTCCAAGAGACCCAGTACTTC CASSTPGFQETQYF TRBV19 NA TRBJ2-5 NA
TGTGCCAGCAGTTTATGGGAGGAAGTGGGATCACCCCTCCACTTT CASSLWEEVGSPLHF TRBV27 NA TRBJ1-6 once
TGTGCCAGCAGCGCCGGGACAGGGCGGGTAAACTATGGCTACACCTTC CASSAGTGRVNYGYTF TRBV11-3 TRBD1 TRBJ1-2 once
TGTGCCTGGAGTAATCAGCCTAATCAGCCCCAGCATTTT CAWSNQPNQPQHF TRBV30 NA TRBJ1-5 few
TGTGCCTGCCGTGGGGCGGGAGGTATGACAGATACGCAGTATTTT CACRGAGGMTDTQYF TRBV30 TRBD2 TRBJ2-3 NA
TGTGCCTGGAGTGTTTGGGGCGGGAGGGCTTCCGGCGGGGAGCTGTTTTTT CAWSVWGGRASGGELFF TRBV30 TRBD2 TRBJ2-2 NA
TGTGCCAGTAGTATCGGGAGGTCTGGCTACACCTTC CASSIGRSGYTF TRBV19 NA TRBJ1-2 NA
TGTGCCAGCAGCTTAGTCCCAACTGAGACCCAGTACTTC CASSLVPTETQYF TRBV7-3 NA TRBJ2-5 NA
TGTGCCAGCAGTTTGTTGACGGACCCTAATTCACCCCTCCACTTT CASSLLTDPNSPLHF TRBV6-6 NA TRBJ1-6 once
TGTGCCAGTAGTATGGCGACAGGGGCCACCGGGGAGCTGTTTTTT CASSMATGATGELFF TRBV19 TRBD1 TRBJ2-2 few
TGTGCCAGCAGAGGGGGACGGCAACTCTATGGCTACACCTTC CASRGGRQLYGYTF TRBV21-1 NA TRBJ1-2 NA
TGTGCCAGTAGTATTAGGCTGGATGCGGACTATGGCTACACCTTC CASSIRLDADYGYTF TRBV19 NA TRBJ1-2 few
TGCGCCAGCAGTCGGGGGGTCTCCTACGAGCAGTACTTC CASSRGVSYEQYF TRBV5-1 TRBD2 TRBJ2-7 once
TGTGCCTGGAAGGGCAGGGCGAACACTGAAGCTTTCTTT CAWKGRANTEAFF TRBV30 NA TRBJ1-1 few
TGTGCCAGCAGCCGGACAGGGGGCAACTATGGCTACACCTTC CASSRTGGNYGYTF TRBV7-9 TRBD1 TRBJ1-2 once
TGTGCCAGCAGCCAGTCCTCAGTCTCCTACGAGCAGTACTTC CASSQSSVSYEQYF TRBV5-4 NA TRBJ2-7 NA
TGTGCCGCGGGCGGACAGAGCAATCAGCCCCAGCATTTT CAAGGQSNQPQHF TRBV2 NA TRBJ1-5 NA
TGTGCCAGCAGTTCCTTGACAGGAGGCAATCAGCCCCAGCATTTT CASSSLTGGNQPQHF TRBV6-5 NA TRBJ1-5 NA
TGTGCCAGCACCCTGGACACCCAGAACACCGGGGAGCTGTTTTTT CASTLDTQNTGELFF TRBV7-8 NA TRBJ2-2 NA
TGCGCCAGCAGCGTGACAGGGGTTGGAGGCAATGAGCAGTTCTTC CASSVTGVGGNEQFF TRBV5-1 TRBD1 TRBJ2-1 NA
TGTGCCAGTAGTGGAGGTCTCAGCGGGGGGGGTGGACACGAGCAGTACTTC CASSGGLSGGGGHEQYF TRBV19 TRBD2 TRBJ2-7 few
TGCAGGGAGCATGGCTACACCTTC CREHGYTF TRBV20-1 NA TRBJ1-2 NA
TGTGCCAGCAGCCAAAGCGGGAGGGGTTCCAATGAGCAGTTCTTC CASSQSGRGSNEQFF TRBV7-6 TRBD2 TRBJ2-1 NA
TGTGCCAGCAGTTACTCGGACAGGGGTCTCGAGCAGTACTTC CASSYSDRGLEQYF TRBV6-6 TRBD1 TRBJ2-7 NA
TGTGCCAGCAGCCCACAGGGTGCGGACACCGGGGAGCTGTTTTTT CASSPQGADTGELFF TRBV7-3 NA TRBJ2-2 NA
TGTGCCAGTAGTGCCGGACTAGCGGGCCTCTACAATGAGCAGTTCTTC CASSAGLAGLYNEQFF TRBV19 TRBD2 TRBJ2-1 NA
TGCGCCAGCAGCCAAGAGGGGAGGACAGGTAGATACGAGCAGTACTTC CASSQEGRTGRYEQYF TRBV4-1 NA TRBJ2-7 NA
TGTGCCAGCAGCGTCGGACAGGGGAAGGAGACCCAGTACTTC CASSVGQGKETQYF TRBV9 TRBD1 TRBJ2-5 few
TGTGCCAGCGCTCCAGGGACAGGGGACAATGAGCAGTTCTTC CASAPGTGDNEQFF TRBV6-5 TRBD1 TRBJ2-1 NA
TGTGCCAGCAGCCTTAGTGGGGCGAACACCGGGGAGCTGTTTTTT CASSLSGANTGELFF TRBV4-2 NA TRBJ2-2 NA
TGTGCCAGTAGTTGGGACAGGTCGAACACTGAAGCTTTCTTT CASSWDRSNTEAFF TRBV19 TRBD1 TRBJ1-1 NA
TGTGCCAGCAGCGTAGAAATGGGCACTGAAGCTTTCTTT CASSVEMGTEAFF TRBV9 NA TRBJ1-1 NA
TGCAGCGTCCGGACAGGGCCAGAGACCCAGTACTTC CSVRTGPETQYF TRBV29-1 TRBD1 TRBJ2-5 NA
TGTGCCAGCAGCTCAGGACATAGCAATCAGCCCCAGCATTTT CASSSGHSNQPQHF TRBV5-5 NA TRBJ1-5 NA
TGTGCCAGCAAGGGAACTAGCGGAGGGGGGTACAATGAGCAGTTCTTC CASKGTSGGGYNEQFF TRBV27 TRBD2 TRBJ2-1 few
TGTGCCAGCAGTGCCCGACCACAGCTCTATAATTCACCCCTCCACTTT CASSARPQLYNSPLHF TRBV6-1 NA TRBJ1-6 once
TGCGCCAGCGGATCCGGGAGCTCCTACGAGCAGTACTTC CASGSGSSYEQYF TRBV5-1 NA TRBJ2-7 NA
TGTGCCGGTTCAACCGGGACTAGCGGGAGCGCCGGGGAGCTGTTTTTT CAGSTGTSGSAGELFF TRBV30 TRBD2 TRBJ2-2 NA
TGTGCCAGCAGCTTGGTTCAGGGTGGGTACGAGCAGTACTTC CASSLVQGGYEQYF TRBV5-8 NA TRBJ2-7 NA
TGTGCCAGCAGCCAAGAGTGGGGGTCTGGAAGGAGGTCCCAGCATTTT CASSQEWGSGRRSQHF TRBV4-2 NA TRBJ1-5 once
TGTGCCAGAGGGGGCGGCTCCTACGAGCAGTACTTC CARGGGSYEQYF TRBV6-4 TRBD1 TRBJ2-7 NA
TGTGCCAGCAAGGGACTCTACAATGAGCAGTTCTTC CASKGLYNEQFF TRBV28 NA TRBJ2-1 NA
TGTGCCAGCAGCTTCCCCCAGGTTTCACCCCTCCACTTT CASSFPQVSPLHF TRBV5-6 NA TRBJ1-6 once